This T cell receptor (beta chain) was recorded in a study of OX40 agonist ivuxolimab in advanced cancers. Study findings and constraints: Relative to CD4+ cells, CD8+ T cells on average had more expanded clones. In the 0.1-3.0 mg/kg groups, partial responders showed among the lowest expansion.

The repertoire was sequenced with immunoSEQ multiplex PCR; TCRdb's copy has only in-frame clones and lacks some. The table lists some 75,000 clones, approximately 86% of them singletons, with 2% to 3% in the top ten. V dropped 5 bases and J dropped 1 base, with 14 bases sitting between them. The CDR3 covers 16 residues. Per germline, CDR1 MDHEN and CDR2 SYDVKM. Turning to this clone: The antigen remains unidentified.

The sample in question was CD4+ or CD8+ T cells sorted from blood, obtained in a trial of the OX40 agonist ivuxolimab. The TCR comes from an adult with an advanced solid tumor such as melanoma, head and neck, liver or kidney cancer. This sequence joins TRBV28 and TRBJ2-2; possible D gene TRBD1, 6 bases. The CDR3 nucleotides read TGTGCCAGCAGTCCTTCCTCCAGGGGGAACACCGGGGAGCTGTTTTTT. Its translation is CASSPSSRGNTGELFF. Complete variable domain (other parts from reference TRBV28 and TRBJ2-2): DVKVTQSSRYLVKRTGEKVFLECVQDMDHENMFWYRQDPGLGLRLIYFSYDVKMKEKGDIPEGYSVSREKKERFSLILESASTNQTSMYLCASSPSSRGNTGELFFGEGSRLTVL.